This T cell receptor (beta chain) appears in the sequencing data of a study of graft-versus-host responses after intestinal transplantation. Whole-study context: Recipients got multivisceral, liver-intestinal, or isolated intestinal transplants. Every transplant recipient was induced with anti-thymocyte globulin, then maintained on tacrolimus and steroids for roughly 3 years. Notes on the study in general: The recipient marrow held GvH clones, and some of them showed up first in ileum or blood.

With regard to this clone: Its antigen is currently unknown.

Assay: immunoSEQ multiplex PCR; the TCRdb copy retains only in-frame clones and omits some. Among about 100,000 clones, 87% were seen once, and the ten largest hold about 0.93%. V lost 0 bases, J lost 4 bases, and 6 bases stayed unmatched. The V gene's germline CDR1 is SGDLS and CDR2 YYNGEE. This CDR3 has 15 amino acids. This material consisted of unstimulated CD4+ T cells sorted from spleen or lymph node cells, taken before transplant. The chain has TRBV9 and TRBJ1-2; 7 nucleotides match TRBD1. The sequence was collected from a human donor who was the organ donor for an intestinal transplant. The CDR3: CASSVEASGGYGYTF. CDR3 DNA sequence: TGTGCCAGCAGCGTAGAGGCGTCAGGGGGCTATGGCTACACCTTC.